The 9 T cell receptor beta chains below were found in one sample sequenced in a study of T cell repertoires in cytomegalovirus infection. Each CDR3 protein gets one entry after TCRdb re-called the reads with MiXCR. This table has fewer than 250,000 distinct CDR3 sequences, 9% to 15% appearing once. Sequencing used PBMCs. These receptor sequences come from a human donor in good health (CMV status not recorded). Some clones in this sample may be carry-over from other donors' samples.

For this clonotype: An end of the junction differs from the germline gene, which may be a read error. The genes are TRBV28 and TRBJ2-2; no definite D call. CDR1 and CDR2 from the germline V gene are MDHEN and SYDVKM. The CDR3 is 12 residues long. CDR3 nucleotide sequence: TGTGCCGGCAGTTATCCGACCGGGGAGCTGTTTTTT. Its translation: CAGSYPTGELFF.

This clonotype has at least ten counts. At one of its ends the junction is not consistent with the germline gene, which may arise from a read error. The chain combines TRBV7-2 with TRBJ1-6; D is ambiguous. The CDR3 is 15 residues long. Germline CDR1 and CDR2: SGHTA and FQGNSA. DNA of the CDR3: TGTGCCAGCAGCGTAGCAAGGGCCTATAATTCACCCCTCCACTTT. Encoded protein: CASSVARAYNSPLHF.

The DNA for the CDR3 is TGCAGCGTTGCTATGACCATTGAAAATGAGCAGTTCTTC. It is translated as CSVAMTIENEQFF. J is TRBJ2-1 and V is TRBV29-1; D is unresolved. The CDR3 is 13 residues long. CDR1 is SQVTM, CDR2 ANQGSEA, per germline. V was pared by 4 bases and J by 7 bases, with 14 bases between.

This clonotype was seen repeatedly, ten times or more. CDR3 in DNA: TGTGCCAGCAGCTTAGAAAGCGGGGGGGTAGGACCAGATACGCAGTATTTT. This translates into CASSLESGGVGPDTQYF. The chain is built from TRBV7-3 and TRBJ2-3, with 10 bases fitting TRBD2. Trimming removed 2 bases from V and 4 bases from J; junction bases left unmatched: 9. The CDR3 has 17 amino acids. Germline values: CDR1 SGHTA, CDR2 FQGTGA.

Only a few counts were recorded for this clonotype. The CDR3 region has the DNA TGTGCCAGTAGTATGGGACAGGGGGCCGGGCGCATGAACACTGAAGCTTTCTTT. This gives the protein CASSMGQGAGRMNTEAFF. This rearrangement joins TRBV19 to TRBJ1-1, with 12 bases fitting TRBD1. The germline V gene encodes CDR1 LNHDA and CDR2 SQIVND (reference sequence). V trimming: 3 bases; J trimming: 0 bases; junction bases outside the gene matches: 8. This CDR3 is 18 amino acids long.

At least ten counts were recorded for this clonotype. This rearrangement joins TRBV7-2 to TRBJ2-1; D remains ambiguous. The CDR3 extends over 13 amino acids. Trimming took off 2 bases at V and 7 bases at J, with 9 bases between the two ends. CDR1 is SGHTA and CDR2 is FQGNSA in the germline V gene. CDR3 nucleotide sequence: TGTGCCAGCAGCTTAAACAAGAGAAATGAGCAGTTCTTC. Translation: CASSLNKRNEQFF. The whole variable domain, remainder taken from reference TRBV7-2 and TRBJ2-1, is GAGVSQSPSNKVTEKGKDVELRCDPISGHTALYWYRQSLGQGLEFLIYFQGNSAPDKSGLPSDRFSAERTGGSVSTLTIQRTQQEDSAVYLCASSLNKRNEQFFGPGTRLTVL.

The chain combines TRBV14 with TRBJ2-2; D is possibly TRBD1 (6 bases). V lost 4 bases to trimming and J lost 4 bases, with 16 bases between them. The CDR3 totals 16 residues. Per the germline V gene, CDR1 is SGHDN and CDR2 is FVKESK. CDR3 protein: CASSLSRGTLTGELFF. CDR3 in DNA: TGTGCCAGCAGCCTTAGCAGGGGAACACTCACCGGGGAGCTGTTTTTT.

This sequence joins TRBV6-5 and TRBJ1-2, with D unresolved. The V end lost 6 bases, the J end lost 7 bases, and 12 bases lay between the germline ends. CDR1 and CDR2 from the germline V gene are MNHEY and SVGAGI. The CDR3 is made up of 12 amino acids. CDR3 amino acids: CASSREWGGYTF. CDR3 bases: TGTGCCAGCAGCCGTGAGTGGGGTGGCTACACCTTC.

As concerns this clonotype: This is likely a read error, given that the CDR3 carries no conserved phenylalanine or tryptophan at its end. The CDR3 region has the DNA TGTGCCAGTAGCGGACAGGGCTTCACTGGGGCCAACGTCCTGACTTGC. This encodes CASSGQGFTGANVLTC. The chain employs TRBV19 and TRBJ2-6, with 8 bases aligning to TRBD1. V lost 6 bases, J lost 2 bases, and 6 bases stayed unmatched. The length of the CDR3 is 16 residues. The germline CDR1 and CDR2 sequences are LNHDA and SQIVND (reference sequence).